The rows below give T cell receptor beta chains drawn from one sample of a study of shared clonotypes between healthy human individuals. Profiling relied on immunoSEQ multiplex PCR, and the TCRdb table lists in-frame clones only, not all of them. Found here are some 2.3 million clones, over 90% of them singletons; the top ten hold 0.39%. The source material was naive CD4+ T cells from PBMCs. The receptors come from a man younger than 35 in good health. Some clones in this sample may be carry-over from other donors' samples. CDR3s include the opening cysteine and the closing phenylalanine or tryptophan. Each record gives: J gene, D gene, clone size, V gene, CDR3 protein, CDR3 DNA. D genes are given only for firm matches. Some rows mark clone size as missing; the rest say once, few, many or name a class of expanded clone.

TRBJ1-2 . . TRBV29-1 CSVGSRAGNYGYTF TGCAGCGTGGGGTCACGGGCGGGAAACTATGGCTACACCTTC
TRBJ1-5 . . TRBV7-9 CASSGGPHQPQHF TGTGCCAGCAGTGGTGGACCTCACCAGCCCCAGCATTTT
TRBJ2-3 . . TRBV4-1 CASSPNRYTDTQYF TGCGCCAGCAGCCCAAACAGGTACACAGATACGCAGTATTTT
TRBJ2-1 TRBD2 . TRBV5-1 CASRAGLAAYNEQFF TGCGCCAGCAGGGCGGGACTAGCGGCCTACAATGAGCAGTTCTTC
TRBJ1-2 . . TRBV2 CASSETGLTGYTF TGTGCCAGCAGTGAGACGGGGCTTACTGGCTACACCTTC
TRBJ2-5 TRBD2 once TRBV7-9 CASSLATSGTETQYF TGTGCCAGCAGCTTAGCAACTAGCGGGACTGAGACCCAGTACTTC
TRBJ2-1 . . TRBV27 CASSSLSSYNEQFF TGTGCCAGCAGTTCCCTATCCAGCTACAATGAGCAGTTCTTC
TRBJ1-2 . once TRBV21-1 CASRERDRRRYGYTF TGTGCCAGCAGGGAAAGGGACAGGAGACGTTATGGCTACACCTTC
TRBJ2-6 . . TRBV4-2 CASSHLDRANVLTF TGTGCCAGCAGCCACTTGGACAGGGCCAACGTCCTGACTTTC
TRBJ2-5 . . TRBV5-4 CASSRTEETQYF TGTGCCAGCAGCCGGACAGAAGAGACCCAGTACTTC
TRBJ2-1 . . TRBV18 CASSPGLVQFF TGTGCCAGCTCCCCCGGTTTAGTTCAGTTCTTC
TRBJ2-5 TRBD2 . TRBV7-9 CASSRLSGRSQETQYF TGTGCCAGCAGCCGCCTTAGCGGGAGATCCCAAGAGACCCAGTACTTC
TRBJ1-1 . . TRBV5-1 CASSWDGSGAEAFF TGCGCCAGCAGCTGGGACGGGAGCGGGGCTGAAGCTTTCTTT
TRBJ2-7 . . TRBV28 CASRLHPYEQYF TGTGCCAGCAGACTACACCCCTACGAGCAGTACTTC
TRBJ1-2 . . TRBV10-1 CATEAKQVYGYTF TGCGCCACCGAGGCTAAACAGGTCTATGGCTACACCTTC
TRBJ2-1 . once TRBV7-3 CASSRQLENEQFF TGTGCCAGCAGCCGCCAACTAGAGAATGAGCAGTTCTTC
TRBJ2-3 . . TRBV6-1 CASSESLFRDTQYF TGTGCCAGCAGTGAATCCTTGTTTAGGGATACGCAGTATTTT
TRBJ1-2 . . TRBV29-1 CSVVGGDYGYTF TGCAGCGTTGTCGGGGGTGACTATGGCTACACCTTC
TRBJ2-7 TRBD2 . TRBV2 CASSEATASGATYEQYF TGTGCCAGCAGTGAAGCGACGGCTAGCGGGGCTACCTACGAGCAGTACTTC
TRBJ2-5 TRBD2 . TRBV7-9 CASSPMGLAGKLYQETQYF TGTGCCAGCAGCCCTATGGGACTAGCGGGGAAACTGTACCAAGAGACCCAGTACTTC
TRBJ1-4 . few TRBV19 CATGGAPLNEKLFF TGTGCCACCGGTGGGGCACCTCTAAATGAAAAACTGTTTTTT
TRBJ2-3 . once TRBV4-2 CASSPREATFRDTQYF TGTGCCAGCAGCCCAAGGGAGGCGACATTTAGAGATACGCAGTATTTT
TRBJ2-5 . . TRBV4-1 CASSQDWSGEETQYF TGCGCCAGCAGCCAAGATTGGAGCGGAGAAGAGACCCAGTACTTC
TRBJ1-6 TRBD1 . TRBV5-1 CASSLGPGGPNSPLHF TGCGCCAGCAGCTTGGGACCAGGGGGCCCGAATTCACCCCTCCACTTT
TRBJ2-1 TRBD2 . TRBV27 CASSARLAGGDNEQFF TGTGCCAGCAGTGCCCGACTAGCGGGAGGTGACAATGAGCAGTTCTTC
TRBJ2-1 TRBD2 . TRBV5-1 CASREVGRRERQFF TGCGCCAGCAGAGAGGTGGGAAGGCGGGAGCGACAGTTCTTC
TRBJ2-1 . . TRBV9 CASSVVSGYGEQFF TGTGCCAGCAGCGTAGTATCTGGGTATGGTGAGCAGTTCTTC
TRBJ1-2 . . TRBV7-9 CASSTGFDSEVNFLRYTF TGTGCCAGCAGCACCGGGTTCGACTCCGAGGTGAACTTCCTTAGGTACACCTTC
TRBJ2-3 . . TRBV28 CASIPGGTDTQYF TGTGCCAGCATCCCCGGGGGCACAGATACGCAGTATTTT
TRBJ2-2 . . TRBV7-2 CASSTGLSGLNTGELFF TGTGCCAGCAGCACGGGTCTAAGCGGACTAAACACCGGGGAGCTGTTTTTT
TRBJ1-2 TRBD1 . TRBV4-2 CASSQDGPGTAYGYTF TGTGCCAGCAGCCAGGACGGTCCCGGGACAGCCTATGGCTACACCTTC
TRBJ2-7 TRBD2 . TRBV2 CASSRAGSSYEQYF TGTGCCAGCAGCCGAGCGGGAAGCTCCTACGAGCAGTACTTC
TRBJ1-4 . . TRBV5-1 CASSFGPVNEKLFF TGCGCCAGCAGCTTTGGGCCCGTAAATGAAAAACTGTTTTTT
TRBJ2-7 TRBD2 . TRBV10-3 CAITDGGEQYF TGTGCCATCACTGACGGGGGGGAGCAGTACTTC
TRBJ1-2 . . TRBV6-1 CASSEAVGTRYNYGYTF TGTGCCAGCAGTGAAGCGGTTGGGACTCGCTATAACTATGGCTACACCTTC